This T cell receptor (beta chain) was sequenced in a study of regulatory T cells in long-lasting Graves disease. V was clipped by 4 bases and J by 6 bases, with 10 bases between them. CDR3 length: 12 residues. Germline V CDR1 and CDR2: DFQATT, SNEGSKA (reference sequence). Time point indicated: persistent/refractory GD, antithyroid drugs over 5 years with positive TRAb. PBMCs provided the RNA from which the TCR library was made. Study results and limitations: Lower TCR diversity was seen in persistent Graves' patients than in newly diagnosed ones.

The table lists this clonotype with many counts. Its antigen is still unknown. Arm-PCR of CDR3 regions and iRepertoire HTBI primers were the basis on which TCR beta libraries were built. Each CDR3 protein gets one entry after TCRdb re-called the multiplex PCR reads with MiXCR. The top ten clones hold roughly 13% of a sample with 350,000 to 500,000 distinct CDR3 sequences, over 20% of them seen once. The sequencing here drew on peripheral blood mononuclear cells (PBMCs), taken when the disease was refractory, from a patient treated with antithyroid drugs. The chain carries TRBV20-1 and TRBJ1-5; possibly TRBD1 for D (5 bases). The sequence came from a female donor with Graves disease. CDR3 amino acids: CSATRGPQPQHF. CDR3 DNA sequence: TGCAGTGCTACAAGGGGTCCTCAGCCCCAGCATTTT.